This paragraph reports one TCR beta chain. These data belong to a study of OX40 agonist ivuxolimab in advanced cancers. Germline V lookup: CDR1 GTSNPN, CDR2 SVGIG (reference sequence). V was shortened by 3 bases and J by 4 bases, with 12 bases between the two germline ends. CDR3 size: 13 residues. Clones were read by immunoSEQ multiplex PCR, and TCRdb kept only the in-frame ones, dropping some. The table includes around 99,000 clones, nearly 90% detected once. The chain recombines TRBV30 with TRBJ1-1; tentatively, D is TRBD1 (6 bases). This TCR derives from an adult with an advanced solid tumor such as melanoma, head and neck, liver or kidney cancer. Sequencing used CD4+ or CD8+ T cells sorted from blood, obtained in a trial of the OX40 agonist ivuxolimab. The CDR3 loop reads CAWSSSGATEAFF. CDR3 coding DNA: TGTGCCTGGAGCTCGTCGGGGGCCACTGAAGCTTTCTTT.